A single sample is the source of the 11 T cell receptor beta chains below, sequenced in a study of blood T cell repertoires in COVID-19. Measured with immunoSEQ multiplex PCR; TCRdb has only the in-frame clones, and not every one. The sample records fewer than 500,000 clones, over 85% being singletons. Sequenced material: peripheral blood. These receptors all stem from a man between 18 and 29 years old with COVID-19, enrolled during active disease.

This chain joins TRBV29-1 and TRBJ1-1; TRBD1 matches at 8 bases. Germline CDR1 reads SQVTM; CDR2 reads ANQGSEA. The CDR3 extends over 13 amino acids. The J segment lost 1 base and the V segment lost 3 bases, leaving 1 base of the junction unmatched. The CDR3 region has the DNA TGCAGCGTTGACACAGGGGGGAACACTGAAGCTTTCTTT. Translated, it gives CSVDTGGNTEAFF.

CDR3 amino acids: CASGLGWAETQYF. The CDR3 DNA reads as TGTGCTAGTGGTTTGGGGTGGGCTGAGACCCAGTACTTC. This chain joins TRBV12-5 and TRBJ2-5; D gene ambiguous. V lost 1 base to trimming and J lost 5 bases, with 8 bases between them. Germline V gene lookup returns CDR1 LGHNT and CDR2 FRNRAP. CDR3 length equals 13 residues. The complete variable domain, with remaining parts taken from reference TRBV12-5 and TRBJ2-5, reads DARVTQTPRHKVTEMGQEVTMRCQPILGHNTVFWYRQTMMQGLELLAYFRNRAPLDDSGMPKDRFSAEMPDATLATLKIQPSEPRDSAVYFCASGLGWAETQYFGPGTRLLVL.

The chain recombines TRBV4-2 with TRBJ2-7, with TRBD2 matching 7 bases. Germline V lookup: CDR1 LGHNA, CDR2 YNFKEQ. CDR3 length: 14 amino acids. The trim removed 2 bases at V and 1 base at J, leaving 2 bases unmatched. DNA for the CDR3: TGTGCCAGCAGCCAACAGCGGGAATCCTACGAGCAGTACTTC. This encodes CASSQQRESYEQYF.

This sequence joins TRBV6-1 and TRBJ2-1; D gene ambiguous. Trimming removed 7 bases from V and 0 bases from J, with 16 bases in between. The germline CDR1 and CDR2 sequences are MNHNS and SASEGT. This CDR3 contains 16 residues. The CDR3 sequence is CASNDKRLNSYNEQFF. For the CDR3, the DNA is TGTGCCAGCAATGACAAGCGTCTCAACTCCTACAATGAGCAGTTCTTC.

The chain employs TRBV11-2 and TRBJ2-7; D might be TRBD1 (9 bases). V dropped 4 bases and J dropped 4 bases, with 20 bases sitting between them. The V gene's germline CDR1 is SGHAT and CDR2 FQNNGV. The CDR3 contains 16 residues. The CDR3 DNA reads TGTGCCAGCAGCTCGCTCTTAGCGGGGACAGGGTACGAGCAGTACTTC. Translation gives CASSSLLAGTGYEQYF.

V is TRBV6-6 and J is TRBJ2-5, with D hard to call. The germline V gene encodes CDR1 MNHNY and CDR2 SVGAGI (reference sequence). The ends were cut back, 2 bases at V and 1 base at J, with 11 bases in the middle. CDR3 length equals 15 residues. The CDR3, as DNA: TGTGCCAGCAGTTACGTTCGGTCTGGCCAAGAGACCCAGTACTTC. It yields the protein CASSYVRSGQETQYF.

This clone was detected only once. The genes are TRBV7-8 and TRBJ2-7; possible D gene TRBD2, 5 bases. The CDR3 runs 16 residues. V lost 5 bases and J lost 4, with 21 bases in between. The germline gives CDR1 SGHVS, CDR2 FQNEAQ. For the CDR3, the DNA is TGTGCCAGCAGCCCTAGCCAAGTTTTCTCCTTATACGAGCAGTACTTC. It specifies CASSPSQVFSLYEQYF.

The J gene is TRBJ1-1, the V gene TRBV7-9, with 7 positions matching TRBD1. The trim removed 3 bases at V and 8 bases at J, leaving 3 bases unmatched. This CDR3 spans 12 amino acids. CDR1 is SEHNR and CDR2 is FQNEAQ in the germline V gene (reference sequence). The DNA of the CDR3 is TGTGCCAGCAGCTTTGACAGGGACGAAGCTTTCTTT. Its protein is CASSFDRDEAFF.

The V and J genes are TRBV19 and TRBJ2-1, with 7 bases that match TRBD2. The CDR3 is 13 residues long. CDR1 is LNHDA, CDR2 SQIVND, per germline (reference sequence). The junction had 3 bases not matched to a gene; V was cut back by 7 bases and J by 3 bases. The DNA for the CDR3 is TGTGCCAGTACCCCTAGCGGCTACAATGAGCAGTTCTTC. As protein: CASTPSGYNEQFF. Complete variable domain (other parts from reference TRBV19 and TRBJ2-1): DGGITQSPKYLFRKEGQNVTLSCEQNLNHDAMYWYRQDPGQGLRLIYYSQIVNDFQKGDIAEGYSVSREKKESFPLTVTSAQKNPTAFYLCASTPSGYNEQFFGPGTRLTVL.

This clone was recorded only once. This chain links TRBV3-1 (or the pseudogene TRBV3-2) with TRBJ2-2, with D unresolved. The CDR3 has 16 amino acids. Germline loops: CDR1 LGHDT, CDR2 YNNKEL (reference sequence). V lost 3 bases to trimming and J lost 2 bases, with 13 bases between them. The CDR3 DNA follows: TGTGCCAGCAGCCAGCCAAGACTCAGCAACACCGGGGAGCTGTTTTTT. Its translation is CASSQPRLSNTGELFF.

The chain has TRBV11-3 and TRBJ2-5, with D perhaps matching TRBD2 (5 bases). The germline CDR1 and CDR2 sequences are SGHNT and YENEEA. This CDR3 contains 15 residues. Trimming took 6 bases from V and 5 from J, leaving 19 bases between them. The CDR3 loop is CASSSRKGVLETQYF. In DNA, the CDR3 is TGTGCCAGCAGTTCAAGGAAGGGAGTTTTGGAGACCCAGTACTTC. The full variable domain, rest sourced from reference TRBV11-3 and TRBJ2-5, is EAGVVQSPRYKIIEKKQPVAFWCNPISGHNTLYWYLQNLGQGPELLIRYENEEAVDDSQLPKDRFSAERLKGVDSTLKIQPAELGDSAVYLCASSSRKGVLETQYFGPGTRLLVL.